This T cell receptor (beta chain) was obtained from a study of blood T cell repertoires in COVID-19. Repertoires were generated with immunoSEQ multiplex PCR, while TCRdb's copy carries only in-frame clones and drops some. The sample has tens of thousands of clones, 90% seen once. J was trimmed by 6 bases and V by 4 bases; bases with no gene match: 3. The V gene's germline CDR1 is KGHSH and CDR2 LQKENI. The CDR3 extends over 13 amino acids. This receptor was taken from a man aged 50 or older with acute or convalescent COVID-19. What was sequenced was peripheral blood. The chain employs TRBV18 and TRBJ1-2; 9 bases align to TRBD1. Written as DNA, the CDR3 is TGTGCCAGCTCACGGGACAGGGAGGATGGCTACACCTTC. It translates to CASSRDREDGYTF.